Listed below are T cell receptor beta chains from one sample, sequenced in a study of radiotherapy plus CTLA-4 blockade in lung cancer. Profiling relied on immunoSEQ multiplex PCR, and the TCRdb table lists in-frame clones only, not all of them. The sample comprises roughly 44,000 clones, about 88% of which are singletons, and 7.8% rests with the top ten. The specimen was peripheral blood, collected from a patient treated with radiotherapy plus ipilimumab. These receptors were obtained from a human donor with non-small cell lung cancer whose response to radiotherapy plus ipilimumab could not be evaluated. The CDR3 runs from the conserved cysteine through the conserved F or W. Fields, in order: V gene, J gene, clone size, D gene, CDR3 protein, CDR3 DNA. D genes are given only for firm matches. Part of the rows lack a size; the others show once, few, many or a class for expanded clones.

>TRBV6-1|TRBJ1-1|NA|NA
CASSARGSLTEAFF
TGTGCCAGCAGTGCTAGGGGCTCCCTCACTGAAGCTTTCTTT
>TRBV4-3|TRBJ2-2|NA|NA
CASSLRIASGELFF
TGCGCCAGCAGCCTCAGAATAGCCTCCGGGGAGCTGTTTTTT
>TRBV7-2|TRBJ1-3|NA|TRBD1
CASSSGITGAHSGNTIYF
TGTGCCAGCTCAAGTGGGATCACAGGGGCTCACTCTGGAAACACCATATATTTT
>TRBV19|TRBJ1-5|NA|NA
CASSPQGNQPQHF
TGTGCCAGTAGTCCCCAGGGCAATCAGCCCCAGCATTTT
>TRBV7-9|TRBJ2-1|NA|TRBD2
CASTLRRTSGDNEQFF
TGTGCCAGCACCCTTCGACGGACTAGCGGGGACAATGAGCAGTTCTTC
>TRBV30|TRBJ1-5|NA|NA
CAWSHRVSQPQHF
TGTGCCTGGAGTCACAGGGTCTCCCAGCCCCAGCATTTT
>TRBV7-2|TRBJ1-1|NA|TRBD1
CASSLERGHEAFF
TGTGCCAGCAGCTTAGAGAGGGGGCATGAAGCTTTCTTT
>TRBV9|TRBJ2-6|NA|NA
CASSVPRMERSPSRGANVLTF
TGTGCCAGCAGCGTCCCCCGGATGGAGCGGTCACCTTCGAGGGGGGCCAACGTCCTGACTTTC
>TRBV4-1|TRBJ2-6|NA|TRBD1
CASSQDWTGVTGANVLTF
TGCGCCAGCAGCCAAGACTGGACAGGTGTCACTGGGGCCAACGTCCTGACTTTC
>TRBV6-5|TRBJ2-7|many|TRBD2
CASSYFSGGSYEQYF
TGTGCCAGCAGTTACTTCTCGGGGGGCTCCTACGAGCAGTACTTC
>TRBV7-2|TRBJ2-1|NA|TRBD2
CASSNRLAGYNEQFF
TGTGCCAGCAGCAATCGACTAGCGGGGTACAATGAGCAGTTCTTC
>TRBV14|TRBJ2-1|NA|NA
CASSQDQGEEFF
TGTGCCAGCAGCCAAGATCAAGGGGAAGAGTTCTTC
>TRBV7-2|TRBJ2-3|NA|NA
CASSPRPSVSLGDTQYF
TGTGCCAGCAGCCCCCGCCCCAGCGTCAGTTTGGGAGATACGCAGTATTTT
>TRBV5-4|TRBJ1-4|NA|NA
CASSLDSEGEKLFF
TGTGCCAGCAGCTTGGATTCGGAGGGTGAAAAACTGTTTTTT
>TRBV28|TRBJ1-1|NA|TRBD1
CASTPTGRSTEAFF
TGTGCCAGCACTCCGACAGGGCGGTCCACTGAAGCTTTCTTT
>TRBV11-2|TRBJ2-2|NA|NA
CASSPRALPGATGELFF
TGTGCCAGCAGCCCCCGTGCTCTCCCGGGAGCCACCGGGGAGCTGTTTTTT
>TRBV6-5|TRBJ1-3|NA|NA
CASSTGYSSGNTIYF
TGTGCCAGCAGCACAGGGTACAGCTCTGGAAACACCATATATTTT
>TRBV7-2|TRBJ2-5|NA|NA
CASSSTHRVQETQYF
TGTGCCAGCAGCTCCACCCACAGGGTCCAAGAGACCCAGTACTTC
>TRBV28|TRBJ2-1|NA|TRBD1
CASSLRTGGVNEQFF
TGTGCCAGCAGTTTACGGACAGGGGGGGTCAATGAGCAGTTCTTC
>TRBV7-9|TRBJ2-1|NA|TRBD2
CASSPGTSGRADNEQFF
TGTGCCAGCAGCCCTGGGACTAGCGGGAGGGCGGACAATGAGCAGTTCTTC
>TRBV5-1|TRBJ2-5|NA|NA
CASSLVAIGETQYF
TGCGCCAGCAGCTTGGTAGCAATCGGCGAGACCCAGTACTTC
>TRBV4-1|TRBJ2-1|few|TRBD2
CASSQATLAGGVYNEQFF
TGCGCCAGCAGCCAAGCAACGTTAGCGGGAGGCGTCTACAATGAGCAGTTCTTC
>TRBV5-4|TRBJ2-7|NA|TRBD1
CASSLGLGGQYEQYF
TGTGCCAGCAGCTTGGGGCTAGGGGGACAGTACGAGCAGTACTTC
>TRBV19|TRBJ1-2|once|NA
CASSLDRLYGYTF
TGTGCCAGTAGCCTTGACAGACTCTATGGCTACACCTTC
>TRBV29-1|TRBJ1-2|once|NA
CSVVNSVNYGYTF
TGCAGCGTTGTTAATTCGGTTAACTATGGCTACACCTTC
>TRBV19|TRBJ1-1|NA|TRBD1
CASNQGQAVNTEAFF
TGTGCCAGTAACCAAGGACAGGCCGTGAACACTGAAGCTTTCTTT
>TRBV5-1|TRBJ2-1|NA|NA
CASSLVSPNEQFF
TGCGCCAGCAGCTTGGTCTCCCCCAATGAGCAGTTCTTC
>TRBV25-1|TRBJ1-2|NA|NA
CASSRAGNYGYTF
TGTGCCAGCAGTCGGGCGGGGAACTATGGCTACACCTTC
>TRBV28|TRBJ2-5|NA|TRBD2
CASSLGGGNGLKETQYF
TGTGCCAGCAGTTTAGGGGGGGGGAATGGCCTCAAAGAGACCCAGTACTTC
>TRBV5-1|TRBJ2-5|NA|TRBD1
CASSRGTGNQETQYF
TGCGCCAGCAGTCGAGGGACAGGGAATCAAGAGACCCAGTACTTC
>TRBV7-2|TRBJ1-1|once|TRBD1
CASSPPGGRNTEAFF
TGTGCCAGCAGCCCCCCAGGGGGAAGGAACACTGAAGCTTTCTTT
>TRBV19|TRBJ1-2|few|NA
CASTDSRRTGYTF
TGTGCCAGCACTGACAGCCGCAGGACGGGCTACACCTTC
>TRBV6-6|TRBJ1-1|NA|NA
CASSYQTGNTEAFF
TGTGCCAGCAGTTACCAAACGGGGAACACTGAAGCTTTCTTT
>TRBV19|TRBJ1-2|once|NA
CASTVEASLTNGYTF
TGTGCCAGTACGGTTGAGGCCTCCCTGACGAATGGCTACACCTTC
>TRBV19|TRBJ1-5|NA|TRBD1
CATTKHRGYQPQHF
TGTGCCACCACCAAACACAGGGGCTATCAGCCCCAGCATTTT
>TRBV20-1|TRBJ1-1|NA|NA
CSASRQPEAFF
TGCAGTGCTAGTAGACAGCCTGAAGCTTTCTTT
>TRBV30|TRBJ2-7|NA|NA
CAWSLLTGSDEQYF
TGTGCCTGGAGCCTCCTGACAGGTAGCGACGAGCAGTACTTC
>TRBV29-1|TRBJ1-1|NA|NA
CSVDRGGNTEAFF
TGCAGCGTTGACCGGGGAGGGAACACTGAAGCTTTCTTT